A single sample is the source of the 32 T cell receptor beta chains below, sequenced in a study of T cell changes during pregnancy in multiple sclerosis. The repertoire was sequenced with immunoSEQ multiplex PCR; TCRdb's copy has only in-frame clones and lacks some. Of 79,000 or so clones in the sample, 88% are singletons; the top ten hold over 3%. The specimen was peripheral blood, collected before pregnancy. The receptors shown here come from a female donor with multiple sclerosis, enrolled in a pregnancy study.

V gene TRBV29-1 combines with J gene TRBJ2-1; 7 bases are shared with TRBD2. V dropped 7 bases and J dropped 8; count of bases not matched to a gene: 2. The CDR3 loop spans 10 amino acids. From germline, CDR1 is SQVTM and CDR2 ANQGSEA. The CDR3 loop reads CSAAGDEQFF. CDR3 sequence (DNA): TGCAGCGCCGCGGGGGATGAGCAGTTCTTC.

The CDR3 protein is CASCPPGQGAYGYTF. The DNA of the CDR3 is TGTGCCAGCTGCCCTCCGGGACAGGGGGCCTATGGCTACACCTTC. The V gene is TRBV6-6, the J gene TRBJ1-2; 12 bases map to TRBD1. The J segment lost 4 bases and the V segment lost 8 bases, leaving 8 bases of the junction unmatched. Germline-derived CDR1 and CDR2 are MNHNY and SVGAGI (reference sequence). The CDR3 runs 15 residues.

For the CDR3, the DNA is TGTGCCAGTAGTATAGGGGGGACTCCTACTTACGAGCAGTACTTC. This gives the protein CASSIGGTPTYEQYF. The gene calls are TRBV19 and TRBJ2-7, with a weak D call TRBD2 (6 bases). The CDR3 runs to 15 residues. Trimming cost V 1 base and J 4 bases, with 14 bases left between them. Germline lookup yields CDR1 LNHDA and CDR2 SQIVND (reference sequence).

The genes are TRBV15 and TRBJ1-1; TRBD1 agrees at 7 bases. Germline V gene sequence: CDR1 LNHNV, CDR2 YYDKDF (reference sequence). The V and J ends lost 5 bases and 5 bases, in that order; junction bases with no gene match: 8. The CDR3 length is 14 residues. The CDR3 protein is CATSRQGRETEAFF. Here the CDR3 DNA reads TGTGCCACCAGCCGACAGGGAAGGGAGACTGAAGCTTTCTTT.

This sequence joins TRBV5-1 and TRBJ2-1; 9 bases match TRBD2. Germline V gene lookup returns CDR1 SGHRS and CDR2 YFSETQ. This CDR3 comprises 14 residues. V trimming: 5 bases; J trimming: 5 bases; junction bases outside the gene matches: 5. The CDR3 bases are TGCGCCAGCAGGTCGACTAGCGGAAACAATGAGCAGTTCTTC. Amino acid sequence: CASRSTSGNNEQFF.

CDR3 amino acids: CASSAGVGGYEQYF. The CDR3 nucleotides are TGTGCCAGCAGCGCGGGGGTGGGAGGCTACGAGCAGTACTTC. The chain uses TRBV6-5 and TRBJ2-7, with TRBD2 identical over 7 bases. Per germline, CDR1 MNHEY and CDR2 SVGAGI. V gave up 6 bases and J gave up 3 bases; unmatched junction bases: 8. This CDR3 has 14 residues.

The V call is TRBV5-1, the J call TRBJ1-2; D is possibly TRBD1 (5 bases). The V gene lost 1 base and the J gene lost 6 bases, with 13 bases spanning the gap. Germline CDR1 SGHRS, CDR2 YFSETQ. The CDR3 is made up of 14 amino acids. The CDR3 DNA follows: TGCGCCAGCAGCTTGAGCGGGGGACCCAATGGCTACACCTTC. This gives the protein CASSLSGGPNGYTF.

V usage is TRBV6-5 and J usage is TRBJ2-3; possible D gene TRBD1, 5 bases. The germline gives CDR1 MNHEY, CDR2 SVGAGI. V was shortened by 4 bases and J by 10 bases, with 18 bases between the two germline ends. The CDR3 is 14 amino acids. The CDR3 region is CASSSHHTGAAQYF. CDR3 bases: TGTGCCAGCAGTTCTCACCATACAGGCGCGGCGCAGTATTTT.

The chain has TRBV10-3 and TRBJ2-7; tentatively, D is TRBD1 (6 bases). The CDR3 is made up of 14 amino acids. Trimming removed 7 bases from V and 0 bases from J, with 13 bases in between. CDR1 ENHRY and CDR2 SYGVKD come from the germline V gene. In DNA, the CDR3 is TGTGCCATCAACCCCAGGGGAGCCTCCTACGAGCAGTACTTC. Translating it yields CAINPRGASYEQYF.

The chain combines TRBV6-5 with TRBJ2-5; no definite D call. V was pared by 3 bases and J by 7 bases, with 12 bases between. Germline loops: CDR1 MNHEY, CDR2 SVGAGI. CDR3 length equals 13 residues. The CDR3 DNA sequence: TGTGCCAGCAGTTATGAGGCATTGGTGACCCAGTACTTC. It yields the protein CASSYEALVTQYF.

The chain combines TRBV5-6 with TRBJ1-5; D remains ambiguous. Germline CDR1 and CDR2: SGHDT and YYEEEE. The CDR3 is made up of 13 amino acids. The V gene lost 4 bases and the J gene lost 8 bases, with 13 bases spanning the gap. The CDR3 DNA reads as TGTGCCAGCAGCAGACTCCAAATGGAGCCCCAGCATTTT. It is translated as CASSRLQMEPQHF.

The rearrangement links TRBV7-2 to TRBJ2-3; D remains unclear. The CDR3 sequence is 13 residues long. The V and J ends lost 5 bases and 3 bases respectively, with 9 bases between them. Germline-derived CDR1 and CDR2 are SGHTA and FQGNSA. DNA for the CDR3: TGTGCCAGCAGCCCCCGTCTAACAGATACGCAGTATTTT. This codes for CASSPRLTDTQYF.

As DNA, the CDR3 is TGTGCCAGCAGCTACACAGGGGGAGTTTGGAACTATGGCTACACCTTC. Translation: CASSYTGGVWNYGYTF. The rearrangement links TRBV5-5 to TRBJ1-2; 8 bases line up with TRBD1. Per germline, CDR1 SGHKS and CDR2 YYEKEE (reference sequence). The CDR3 contains 16 residues. The V and J ends lost 3 bases and 2 bases, in that order; junction bases with no gene match: 9.

DNA for the CDR3: TGTGCCAGCAGCCAAGGACAGGGGGCCGGGGAGCTGTTTTTT. It is translated as CASSQGQGAGELFF. The chain links TRBV7-2 to TRBJ2-2; 10 bases are a match to TRBD1. The V and J ends lost 5 bases and 6 bases, in that order; junction bases with no gene match: 3. This CDR3 region has 14 residues. Germline loops: CDR1 SGHTA, CDR2 FQGNSA.

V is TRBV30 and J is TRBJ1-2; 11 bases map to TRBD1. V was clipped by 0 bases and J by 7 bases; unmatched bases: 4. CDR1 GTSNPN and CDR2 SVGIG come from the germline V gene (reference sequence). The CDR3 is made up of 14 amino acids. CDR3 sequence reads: CAWSVPGQGGGYTF. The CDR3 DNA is TGTGCCTGGAGTGTACCGGGACAGGGGGGTGGCTACACCTTC.

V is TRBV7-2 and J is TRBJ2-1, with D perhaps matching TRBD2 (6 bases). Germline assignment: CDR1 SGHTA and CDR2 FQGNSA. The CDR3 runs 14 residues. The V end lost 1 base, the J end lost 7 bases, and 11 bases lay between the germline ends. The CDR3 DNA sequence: TGTGCCAGCAGCTTAGGAGGACTACCAAATGAGCAGTTCTTC. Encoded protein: CASSLGGLPNEQFF.

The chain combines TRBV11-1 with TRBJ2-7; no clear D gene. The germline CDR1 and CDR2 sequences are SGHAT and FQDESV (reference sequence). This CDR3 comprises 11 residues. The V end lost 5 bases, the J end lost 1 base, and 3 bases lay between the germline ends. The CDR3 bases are TGTGCCAGCAGCCGGTCCTACGAGCAGTACTTC. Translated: CASSRSYEQYF.

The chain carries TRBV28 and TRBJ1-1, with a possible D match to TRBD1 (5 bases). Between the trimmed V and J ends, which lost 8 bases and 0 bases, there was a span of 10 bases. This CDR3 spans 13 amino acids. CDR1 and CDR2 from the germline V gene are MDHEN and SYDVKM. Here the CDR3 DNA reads TGTGCCAGCTGGGCAGGGATGAACACTGAAGCTTTCTTT. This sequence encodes CASWAGMNTEAFF.

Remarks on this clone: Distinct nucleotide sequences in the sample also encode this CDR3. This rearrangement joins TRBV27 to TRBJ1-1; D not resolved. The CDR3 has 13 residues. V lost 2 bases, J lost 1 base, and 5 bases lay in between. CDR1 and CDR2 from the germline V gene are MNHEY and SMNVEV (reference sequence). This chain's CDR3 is CASSLSRNTEAFF. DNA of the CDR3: TGTGCCAGCAGTTTAAGTAGGAACACTGAAGCTTTCTTT.

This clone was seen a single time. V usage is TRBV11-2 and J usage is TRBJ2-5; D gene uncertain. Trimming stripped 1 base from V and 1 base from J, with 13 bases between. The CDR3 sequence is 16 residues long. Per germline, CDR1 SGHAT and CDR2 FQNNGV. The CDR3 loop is CASSLVGGGIQETQYF. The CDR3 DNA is TGTGCCAGCAGCTTAGTAGGTGGCGGTATCCAAGAGACCCAGTACTTC.

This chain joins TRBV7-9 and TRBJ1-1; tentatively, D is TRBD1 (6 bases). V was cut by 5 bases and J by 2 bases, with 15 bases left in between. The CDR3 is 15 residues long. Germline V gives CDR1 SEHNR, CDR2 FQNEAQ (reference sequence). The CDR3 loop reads CASSPRGGYNTEAFF. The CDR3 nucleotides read TGTGCCAGCAGCCCAAGGGGGGGGTACAACACTGAAGCTTTCTTT.

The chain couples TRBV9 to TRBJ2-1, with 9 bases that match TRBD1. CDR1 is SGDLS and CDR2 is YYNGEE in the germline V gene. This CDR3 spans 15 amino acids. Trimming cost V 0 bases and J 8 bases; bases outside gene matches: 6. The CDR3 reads CASSVGLGQGYEQFF. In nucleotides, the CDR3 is TGTGCCAGCAGCGTAGGGTTGGGACAGGGATATGAGCAGTTCTTC.

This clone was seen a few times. CDR3 residues: CAWSAPTGTGEAFF. The CDR3, as DNA: TGTGCCTGGAGTGCCCCCACCGGGACAGGGGAAGCTTTCTTT. This chain connects TRBV30 to TRBJ1-1, with TRBD1 matching over 9 bases. The CDR3 totals 14 residues. Trimming cost V 1 base and J 8 bases; bases outside gene matches: 8. Germline V gene lookup returns CDR1 GTSNPN and CDR2 SVGIG (reference sequence).

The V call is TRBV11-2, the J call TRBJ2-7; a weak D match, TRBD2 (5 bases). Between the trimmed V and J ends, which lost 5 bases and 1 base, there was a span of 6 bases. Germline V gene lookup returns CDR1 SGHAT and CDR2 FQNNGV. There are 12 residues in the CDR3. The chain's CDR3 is CASSRGSYEQYF. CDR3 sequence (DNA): TGTGCCAGCAGCCGGGGTTCCTACGAGCAGTACTTC.

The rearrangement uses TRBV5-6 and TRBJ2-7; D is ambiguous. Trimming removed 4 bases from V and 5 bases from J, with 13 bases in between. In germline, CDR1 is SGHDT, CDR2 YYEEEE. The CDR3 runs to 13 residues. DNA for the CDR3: TGTGCCAGCAGCCTCGCGTACTACCACGAGCAGTACTTC. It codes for CASSLAYYHEQYF.

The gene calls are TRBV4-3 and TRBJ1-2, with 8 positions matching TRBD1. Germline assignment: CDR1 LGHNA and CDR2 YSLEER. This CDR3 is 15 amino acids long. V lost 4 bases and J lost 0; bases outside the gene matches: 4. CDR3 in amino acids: CASSLGTGSNYGYTF. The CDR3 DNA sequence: TGCGCCAGCAGCCTCGGGACAGGCTCTAACTATGGCTACACCTTC.

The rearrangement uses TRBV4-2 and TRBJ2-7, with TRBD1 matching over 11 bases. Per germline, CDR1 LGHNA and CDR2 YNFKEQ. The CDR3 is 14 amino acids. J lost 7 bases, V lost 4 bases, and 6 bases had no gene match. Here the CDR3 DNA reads TGTGCCAGCAGCCTCGGACAGGGGGCGGAAGAGCAGTACTTC. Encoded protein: CASSLGQGAEEQYF.

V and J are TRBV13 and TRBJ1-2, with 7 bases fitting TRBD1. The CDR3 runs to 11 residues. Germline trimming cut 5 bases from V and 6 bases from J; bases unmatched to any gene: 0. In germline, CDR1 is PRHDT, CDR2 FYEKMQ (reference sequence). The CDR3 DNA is TGTGCCAGCAGCCAGGGGGATGGCTACACCTTC. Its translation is CASSQGDGYTF.

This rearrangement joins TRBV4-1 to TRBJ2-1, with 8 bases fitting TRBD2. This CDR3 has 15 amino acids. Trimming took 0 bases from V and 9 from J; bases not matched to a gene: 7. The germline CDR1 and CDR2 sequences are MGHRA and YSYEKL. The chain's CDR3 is CASSQDSAGEPEQFF. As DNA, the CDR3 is TGCGCCAGCAGCCAAGATTCAGCGGGGGAGCCTGAGCAGTTCTTC.

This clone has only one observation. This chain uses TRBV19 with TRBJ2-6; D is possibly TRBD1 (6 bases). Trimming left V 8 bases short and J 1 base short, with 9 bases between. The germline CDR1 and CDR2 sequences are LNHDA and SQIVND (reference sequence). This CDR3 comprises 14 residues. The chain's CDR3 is CASGRGSGANVLTF. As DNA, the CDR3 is TGTGCCAGTGGAAGGGGGTCTGGGGCCAACGTCCTGACTTTC. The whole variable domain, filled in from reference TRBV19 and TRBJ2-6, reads DGGITQSPKYLFRKEGQNVTLSCEQNLNHDAMYWYRQDPGQGLRLIYYSQIVNDFQKGDIAEGYSVSREKKESFPLTVTSAQKNPTAFYLCASGRGSGANVLTFGAGSRLTVL.

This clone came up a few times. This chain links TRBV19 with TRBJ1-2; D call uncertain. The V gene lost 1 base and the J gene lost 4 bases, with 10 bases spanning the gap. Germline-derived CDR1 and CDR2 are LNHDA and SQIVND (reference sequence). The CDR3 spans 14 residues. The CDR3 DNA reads TGTGCCAGTAGTATAGGAGGCAGCTCCTATGGCTACACCTTC. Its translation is CASSIGGSSYGYTF.

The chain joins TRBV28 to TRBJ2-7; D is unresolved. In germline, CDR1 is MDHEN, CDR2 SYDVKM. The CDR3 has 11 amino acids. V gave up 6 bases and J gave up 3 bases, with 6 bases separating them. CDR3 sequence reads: CASSRLYEQYF. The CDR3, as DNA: TGTGCCAGCAGCCGACTCTACGAGCAGTACTTC.